Presented here are 28 T cell receptor beta chains from one specimen sequenced in a study of T-cell reconstitution after alpha-beta-depleted transplantation in children. Using unique molecular identifiers, the investigators prepared the TCRbeta library. Via MiXCR, TCRdb re-called the PCR reads, giving one row per CDR3 protein. Here the sample spans some 87,000 distinct CDR3 sequences, about 16% being singletons. Sample: PBMCs, mostly from graft donor cells, taken 180 days after TCRalphabeta/CD19-depleted stem cell transplant. Every receptor here comes from a male patient between 2 and 10 years old who had a stem cell transplant for acute lymphoblastic leukemia, so the T cells may come from the graft donor.

CDR3 protein: CASSAIGAGGDYGYTF. For the CDR3, the DNA is TGTGCCAGCAGCGCGATAGGGGCAGGAGGGGACTATGGCTACACCTTC. V is TRBV7-8 and J is TRBJ1-2, with D possibly TRBD1 on 5 matching bases. The germline V and J ends were trimmed by 5 bases and 3 bases, with 19 bases remaining between them. The germline V gene encodes CDR1 SGHVS and CDR2 FQNEAQ. This CDR3 contains 16 residues.

This clonotype was seen ten or more times. The rearrangement joins TRBV29-1 to TRBJ2-5; the D gene could be TRBD1 or TRBD2 (6 bases each). The CDR3 contains 12 residues. With 7 bases removed from V and 5 bases from J, the gap between germline ends came to 14 bases. Germline assignment: CDR1 SQVTM and CDR2 ANQGSEA. The CDR3 bases are TGCAGCGGGGGGCGGGGTCGGGAGACCCAGTACTTC. Translating gives CSGGRGRETQYF.

The rearrangement uses TRBV10-3 and TRBJ1-1; D is undetermined. Trimming removed 3 bases at V and 1 base at J, with 6 bases between. Per the germline V gene, CDR1 is ENHRY and CDR2 is SYGVKD. The CDR3 is 13 amino acids. CDR3 sequence reads: CAISDDQNTEAFF. CDR3 nucleotide sequence: TGTGCCATCAGTGATGACCAGAACACTGAAGCTTTCTTT.

The V call is TRBV20-1, the J call TRBJ2-3, with D perhaps TRBD1 (5 bases). V lost 3 bases and J lost 10, with 23 bases in between. Germline V gene lookup returns CDR1 DFQATT and CDR2 SNEGSKA (reference sequence). This CDR3 is 15 amino acids long. This CDR3 is CSASRGPQSGSAQYF. The DNA for the CDR3 is TGCAGTGCTAGTAGGGGCCCACAAAGTGGTTCGGCGCAGTATTTT.

This clonotype was counted a few times. The chain links TRBV11-2 to TRBJ1-3, with D perhaps TRBD1 (6 bases). Germline CDR1 SGHAT, CDR2 FQNNGV. The CDR3 loop spans 15 amino acids. The V end lost 5 bases, the J end lost 3 bases, and 14 bases lay between the germline ends. Here the CDR3 DNA reads TGTGCCAGCAGCCAGTCGGGGGCTGGTGGAAACACCATATATTTT. This codes for CASSQSGAGGNTIYF.

This clonotype has only a few counts. The chain is built from TRBV20-1 and TRBJ1-6, with TRBD1 identical over 9 bases. V dropped 1 base and J dropped 5; count of bases not matched to a gene: 12. This CDR3 contains 18 residues. The V gene's germline CDR1 is DFQATT and CDR2 SNEGSKA (reference sequence). For the CDR3, the DNA is TGCAGTGCTAGAGGTCGAAGACAGGGGGGAATAGATAATTCACCCCTCCACTTT. It translates to CSARGRRQGGIDNSPLHF.

V is TRBV20-1 and J is TRBJ2-2; D unresolved. Germline V lookup: CDR1 DFQATT, CDR2 SNEGSKA (reference sequence). CDR3 length equals 11 residues. The V end lost 4 bases, the J end lost 4 bases, and 4 bases lay between the germline ends. CDR3 sequence (DNA): TGCAGTGCTACCTTCACCGGGGAGCTGTTTTTT. This codes for CSATFTGELFF.

A few counts support this clonotype. V gene TRBV6-5 combines with J gene TRBJ2-7; D may be TRBD2 (5 bases). The germline V gene encodes CDR1 MNHEY and CDR2 SVGAGI. The CDR3 runs 14 residues. V was shortened by 4 bases and J by 3 bases, with 13 bases between the two germline ends. CDR3 in amino acids: CASSLAGLNYEQYF. The CDR3 DNA reads as TGTGCCAGCAGTTTGGCCGGACTCAACTACGAGCAGTACTTC.

This clonotype was counted a few times. J is TRBJ1-4 and V is TRBV4-2, with a weak D call TRBD1 (5 bases). Trimming left V 0 bases short and J 7 bases short, with 15 bases between. Germline-derived CDR1 and CDR2 are LGHNA and YNFKEQ. The CDR3 is 16 residues long. DNA of the CDR3: TGTGCCAGCAGCCAAGATGTCCAGGGAGGAAGTGAAAAACTGTTTTTT. Translating it yields CASSQDVQGGSEKLFF.

In this sample, this clonotype turned up a few times. The rearrangement links TRBV6-2 or TRBV6-3 to TRBJ2-2; 9 bases fit TRBD1. V was clipped by 4 bases and J by 1 base; unmatched bases: 10. CDR1 is MNHEY and CDR2 is SVGEGT in the germline V gene. The CDR3 spans 18 residues. This chain's CDR3 is CASSSTPGTGRNTGELFF. CDR3 sequence (DNA): TGTGCCAGCAGTTCCACACCCGGGACAGGGAGGAACACCGGGGAGCTGTTTTTT.

A few counts support this clonotype. V gene TRBV20-1 combines with J gene TRBJ1-3; no reliable D call. Trimming shortened V by 1 base and J by 0 bases, and 7 bases separated the two germline ends. Germline V gene sequence: CDR1 DFQATT, CDR2 SNEGSKA (reference sequence). This CDR3 region has 14 residues. CDR3 in DNA: TGCAGTGCTAGAGCCCGACTCTCTGGAAACACCATATATTTT. This translates into CSARARLSGNTIYF.

As for this clonotype: The junction differs from germline at one of its ends, possibly a read error. V is TRBV3-1 and J is TRBJ1-6, with 10 nucleotides matching TRBD1. The CDR3 totals 15 residues. CDR1 is LGHDT, CDR2 YNNKEL, per germline (reference sequence). The CDR3 coding sequence is TGTGCCAGCAGCTATCCCGGGACAGGGGCTTCAGCCCTCCACTTT. Translated: CASSYPGTGASALHF.

This clonotype was counted a few times. The gene calls are TRBV2 and TRBJ2-5, with 8 bases fitting TRBD2. Germline CDR1 is SNHLY and CDR2 is FYNNEI. This CDR3 comprises 15 residues. V shed 8 bases and J 5 bases; nucleotides not matched to a gene: 13. For the CDR3, the DNA is TGTGCCAGCGGGATGAGCGGGGGATCGGGGGAGACCCAGTACTTC. Amino acid sequence: CASGMSGGSGETQYF.

This sequence joins TRBV11-1 and TRBJ2-4; D is perhaps TRBD2 (5 bases). The germline gives CDR1 SGHAT, CDR2 FQDESV (reference sequence). Trimming pared 1 base from V and 0 bases from J, leaving 16 bases between. This CDR3 spans 18 amino acids. CDR3 sequence: CASSLDWRAARAKNIQYF. CDR3 DNA: TGTGCCAGCAGCTTAGATTGGCGGGCGGCTCGAGCCAAAAACATTCAGTACTTC. Complete variable domain (other parts from reference TRBV11-1 and TRBJ2-4): EAEVAQSPRYKITEKSQAVAFWCDPISGHATLYWYRQILGQGPELLVQFQDESVVDDSQLPKDRFSAERLKGVDSTLKIQPAELGDSAMYLCASSLDWRAARAKNIQYFGAGTRLSVL.

The V and J genes are TRBV6-2 or TRBV6-3 and TRBJ2-7, with 9 bases identical to TRBD2. CDR3 size: 18 residues. In germline, CDR1 is MNHEY, CDR2 SVGEGT. Germline trimming cut 8 bases from V and 6 bases from J; bases unmatched to any gene: 23. The CDR3 reads CASRSGSIRRPTQGEQYF. The CDR3 DNA follows: TGTGCCAGCCGTAGCGGGAGTATTCGTCGACCGACCCAGGGCGAGCAGTACTTC.

This chain uses TRBV20-1 with TRBJ2-5; D is unresolved. V was trimmed by 3 bases and J by 3 bases, leaving 11 bases between them. CDR1 and CDR2 (germline): DFQATT, SNEGSKA (reference sequence). This CDR3 has 13 residues. DNA for the CDR3: TGCAGTGCTAGTTCGGGTGGGGAAGAGACCCAGTACTTC. Residues: CSASSGGEETQYF.

CDR3 loop: CASSRTSGGATDTQYF. The CDR3 coding sequence is TGTGCCAGCAGTCGAACTAGCGGGGGGGCGACAGATACGCAGTATTTT. The J gene is TRBJ2-3, the V gene TRBV27; 13 bases are a match to TRBD2. From germline, CDR1 is MNHEY and CDR2 SMNVEV (reference sequence). CDR3 size: 16 residues. Trimming at V came to 5 bases and at J to 3 bases, leaving 5 bases not matched to a gene.

This chain uses TRBV27 with TRBJ2-3, with 13 bases fitting TRBD2. The length of the CDR3 is 20 residues. CDR1 and CDR2 (germline): MNHEY, SMNVEV (reference sequence). J gave up 5 bases and V 5 bases, and 19 bases lay outside the gene matches. The CDR3 region has the DNA TGTGCCAGCAGTCCAACCCCGGGACTAGCGGGGCAGGGTGGGAAAGATACGCAGTATTTT. It encodes CASSPTPGLAGQGGKDTQYF.

This clonotype came up a few times. V gene TRBV10-3 combines with J gene TRBJ2-1, with D unclear. The CDR3 has 14 amino acids. The V end lost 6 bases, the J end lost 0 bases, and 9 bases lay between the germline ends. The germline V gene has CDR1 ENHRY and CDR2 SYGVKD. Here the CDR3 reads CAIRETDSYNEQFF. CDR3 nucleotides: TGTGCCATCAGGGAAACGGACTCCTACAATGAGCAGTTCTTC.

This clonotype was counted between two and nine times. The chain recombines TRBV4-3 with TRBJ2-1; TRBD2 matches at 9 bases. CDR1 is LGHNA and CDR2 is YSLEER in the germline V gene. The length of the CDR3 is 16 residues. V was pared by 1 base and J by 3 bases, with 4 bases of the junction left unmatched. The CDR3 region has the DNA TGCGCCAGCAGCCAAGTTAGCGGGGGCTACTACAATGAGCAGTTCTTC. It is translated as CASSQVSGGYYNEQFF.

This clonotype was observed a few times. V and J are TRBV7-6 and TRBJ2-7; the D gene could be TRBD1 or TRBD2 (5 bases each). This CDR3 is 14 amino acids long. V shed 6 bases and J shed 2 bases, with 14 bases lying between them. Germline V lookup: CDR1 SGHVS, CDR2 FNYEAQ. The CDR3 is CASSSGRTPYEQYF. The CDR3 DNA reads as TGTGCCAGCAGTTCAGGGAGAACCCCCTACGAGCAGTACTTC.

This clonotype came up a few times. V usage is TRBV7-2 and J usage is TRBJ2-5; D remains unclear. Deletions cut 3 bases from V and 3 bases from J, with 5 bases between. Germline loops: CDR1 SGHTA, CDR2 FQGNSA. The CDR3 covers 12 residues. CDR3 in DNA: TGTGCCAGCAGCTTTACAGAAGAGACCCAGTACTTC. It translates to CASSFTEETQYF.

This clonotype was seen a handful of times. This sequence joins TRBV20-1 and TRBJ2-2; D is possibly TRBD1 (6 bases). Trimming took 5 bases from V and 4 from J, leaving 14 bases between them. The CDR3 has 14 residues. Germline V CDR1 and CDR2: DFQATT, SNEGSKA (reference sequence). The CDR3 DNA is TGCAGTGCTGGCCCCGGACAGTTCACCGGGGAGCTGTTTTTT. This sequence encodes CSAGPGQFTGELFF.

This clonotype was detected only a few times. This chain connects TRBV27 to TRBJ2-2; a weak D match, TRBD2 (5 bases). Trimming took off 6 bases at V and 0 bases at J, with 17 bases between the two ends. This CDR3 spans 17 amino acids. In germline, CDR1 is MNHEY, CDR2 SMNVEV (reference sequence). The CDR3 nucleotides read TGTGCCAGCAGCCCTAGTCGGGGTTACGCGAACACCGGGGAGCTGTTTTTT. Amino acid sequence: CASSPSRGYANTGELFF.

J is TRBJ2-1 and V is TRBV25-1; the D gene could be TRBD1 or TRBD2 (6 bases each). Germline loops: CDR1 MGHDK, CDR2 SYGVNS. Trimming left V 11 bases short and J 7 bases short, with 27 bases between. The CDR3 runs 16 residues. The CDR3 reads CASRGFGLATGNEQFF. The DNA of the CDR3 is TGTGCCTCTCGGGGGTTCGGCTTGGCGACAGGTAATGAGCAGTTCTTC.

This clonotype was found a few times. This chain connects TRBV29-1 to TRBJ2-1, with 7 positions matching TRBD2. Germline values: CDR1 SQVTM, CDR2 ANQGSEA. There are 16 residues in the CDR3. Trimming at V came to 4 bases and at J to 2 bases, leaving 11 bases not matched to a gene. The DNA of the CDR3 is TGCAGCGTTGCCGGGACTACTGATACTACCTACAATGAGCAGTTCTTC. Translated: CSVAGTTDTTYNEQFF.

This clonotype was detected a few times. The chain carries TRBV20-1 and TRBJ2-1, with TRBD2 identical over 7 bases. V gave up 4 bases and J gave up 7 bases; unmatched junction bases: 10. Germline V gene data show CDR1 as DFQATT and CDR2 as SNEGSKA (reference sequence). This CDR3 region has 14 residues. CDR3 residues: CSAKQAGWGNEQFF. CDR3 sequence (DNA): TGCAGTGCTAAACAAGCGGGATGGGGGAATGAGCAGTTCTTC.

Ten or more counts support this clonotype. At one of its ends the junction is not consistent with the germline gene, which may arise from a read error. CDR3 sequence: CASSPGVGDTDTQYF. The CDR3 nucleotides are TGTGCTAGCAGCCCCGGGGTCGGGGACACAGATACGCAGTATTTT. The rearrangement joins TRBV7-7 to TRBJ2-3; the D gene is possibly TRBD2 (5 bases). Germline V CDR1 and CDR2: SSHAT, FNYEAQ (reference sequence). The CDR3 has 15 residues.